The 27 T cell receptor beta chains reported below all come from one sample, sequenced in a study of T cells in Graves' hyperthyroidism and ophthalmopathy. Amplified regions were TCR beta CDR3 sequences from RNA transcripts. HTBI primers drove first-round RT-PCR of the TCR CDR3. In TCRdb, the multiplex PCR reads were re-called with MiXCR into one record per CDR3 protein. The top ten clones hold roughly 8% of a sample with roughly 740,000 distinct CDR3 sequences, approximately 16% of them seen once. Sequenced material: blood. The receptors shown here come from a young man with Graves' hyperthyroidism.

The genes are TRBV28 and TRBJ1-2; 11 positions agree with TRBD1. After removal of 6 bases from V and 4 bases from J, the junction contained 4 bases not matched to a gene. The CDR3 loop spans 14 amino acids. Germline CDR1 reads MDHEN; CDR2 reads SYDVKM. CDR3 residues: CASSDGQGAYGYTF. The CDR3 coding sequence is TGTGCCAGCAGCGACGGACAGGGGGCCTATGGCTACACCTTC.

This clonotype has ten or more counts. V is TRBV28 and J is TRBJ2-7, with 10 bases that match TRBD2. CDR1 and CDR2 from the germline V gene are MDHEN and SYDVKM. Trimming took 5 bases from V and 2 from J; bases not matched to a gene: 3. This CDR3 has 14 amino acids. The CDR3 region is CASSIAGGTYEQYF. The DNA for the CDR3 is TGTGCCAGCAGTATAGCGGGAGGCACCTACGAGCAGTACTTC. Full variable domain (missing parts from reference TRBV28 and TRBJ2-7): DVKVTQSSRYLVKRTGEKVFLECVQDMDHENMFWYRQDPGLGLRLIYFSYDVKMKEKGDIPEGYSVSREKKERFSLILESASTNQTSMYLCASSIAGGTYEQYFGPGTRLTVT.

A few counts support this clonotype. V usage is TRBV24-1 and J usage is TRBJ2-2, with 9 bases identical to TRBD1. There are 15 residues in the CDR3. The V segment lost 4 bases and the J segment 4 bases; nucleotides outside the gene matches: 3. The germline V gene encodes CDR1 KGHDR and CDR2 SFDVKD. CDR3 nucleotide sequence: TGTGCCACCAGTGAGGACAGGGGATCCACCGGGGAGCTGTTTTTT. The encoded protein is CATSEDRGSTGELFF.

This clonotype appeared many times. The chain recombines TRBV27 with TRBJ2-5, with no clear D. Germline assignment: CDR1 MNHEY and CDR2 SMNVEV (reference sequence). Trimming cost V 6 bases and J 5 bases, with 13 bases left between them. The CDR3 consists of 13 residues. The CDR3: CASRTTILETQYF. CDR3 nucleotide sequence: TGTGCCAGCAGGACCACGATATTGGAGACCCAGTACTTC.

This clonotype was counted at least ten times. J is TRBJ2-5 and V is TRBV4-2; possibly TRBD2 for D (6 bases). This CDR3 is built from 15 residues. Germline CDR1 is LGHNA and CDR2 is YNFKEQ. V was pared by 0 bases and J by 3 bases, with 11 bases between. DNA of the CDR3: TGTGCCAGCAGCCAAGATACTAGCTTTAAAGAGACCCAGTACTTC. The encoded protein is CASSQDTSFKETQYF.

V gene TRBV28 combines with J gene TRBJ1-5; unclear D gene. The germline V gene has CDR1 MDHEN and CDR2 SYDVKM. The V gene lost 4 bases and the J gene lost 0 bases, with 10 bases spanning the gap. The CDR3 has 15 residues. The CDR3 DNA reads as TGTGCCAGCAGTTATCTTGTATCTAGCAATCAGCCCCAGCATTTT. Its translation is CASSYLVSSNQPQHF.

The CDR3 here is CSVEHSYEQYF. DNA for the CDR3: TGCAGCGTTGAACACAGCTACGAGCAGTACTTC. This rearrangement joins TRBV29-1 to TRBJ2-7; no definite D call. The CDR3 sequence is 11 residues long. V lost 2 bases and J 3 bases, leaving 5 bases between the germline ends. Looked up from germline, CDR1 is SQVTM and CDR2 is ANQGSEA.

V is TRBV25-1 and J is TRBJ1-5, with D possibly being TRBD1 (6 bases). CDR3 length: 14 residues. In germline, CDR1 is MGHDK, CDR2 SYGVNS. With 5 bases removed from V and 6 bases from J, the gap between germline ends came to 14 bases. Here the CDR3 reads CASSPTGNGQPQHF. For the CDR3, the DNA is TGTGCCAGCAGTCCCACAGGGAACGGTCAGCCCCAGCATTTT.

This clonotype was counted a few times. This sequence joins TRBV10-3 and TRBJ1-5; D remains unclear. Germline CDR1 and CDR2: ENHRY and SYGVKD. The CDR3 is 13 amino acids. Trimming took 4 bases from V and 4 from J, leaving 8 bases between them. DNA of the CDR3: TGTGCCATCAGTGTAGCGGGGAATCAGCCCCAGCATTTT. It is translated as CAISVAGNQPQHF.

CDR3 residues: CASRSGLAGVDTQYF. Here the CDR3 DNA reads TGTGCCAGCAGATCGGGACTAGCGGGAGTGGATACGCAGTATTTT. The chain is built from TRBV7-2 and TRBJ2-3; 14 positions match TRBD2. The ends lost 6 bases at V and 6 bases at J; junction bases unmatched: 5. CDR3 length: 15 amino acids. Germline V gene lookup returns CDR1 SGHTA and CDR2 FQGNSA. Complete variable domain (other parts from reference TRBV7-2 and TRBJ2-3): GAGVSQSPSNKVTEKGKDVELRCDPISGHTALYWYRQSLGQGLEFLIYFQGNSAPDKSGLPSDRFSAERTGGSVSTLTIQRTQQEDSAVYLCASRSGLAGVDTQYFGPGTRLTVL.

This clonotype appeared many times. J is TRBJ2-7 and V is TRBV3-1, with D perhaps TRBD1 (6 bases). The CDR3 has 15 residues. Trimming stripped 0 bases from V and 2 bases from J, with 11 bases between. Germline assignment: CDR1 LGHDT and CDR2 YNNKEL (reference sequence). CDR3 residues: CASSQDYRVPYEQYF. In DNA form, the CDR3 reads TGTGCCAGCAGCCAAGATTACAGGGTGCCCTACGAGCAGTACTTC.

The chain carries TRBV12-3 or TRBV12-4 and TRBJ1-2; tentatively, D is TRBD1 (6 bases). Trimming left V 3 bases short and J 7 bases short, with 12 bases between. The CDR3 spans 13 residues. CDR3 sequence reads: CASSFAGVSGYTF. CDR3 sequence (DNA): TGTGCCAGCAGTTTTGCAGGGGTCTCTGGCTACACCTTC.

In its sample, this clonotype was seen many times. The chain has TRBV28 and TRBJ2-7, with 13 nucleotides matching TRBD2. Germline-derived CDR1 and CDR2 are MDHEN and SYDVKM. V was pared by 6 bases and J by 6 bases, with 5 bases of the junction left unmatched. The CDR3 runs to 14 residues. The CDR3 DNA reads as TGTGCCAGCAGCGGACTAGCGGGAGCCGGCGAGCAGTACTTC. This gives the protein CASSGLAGAGEQYF.

This clonotype has only a few counts. The chain is built from TRBV19 and TRBJ1-1, with 12 bases identical to TRBD1. Trimming removed 2 bases from V and 0 bases from J; junction bases left unmatched: 4. Germline V gene data show CDR1 as LNHDA and CDR2 as SQIVND (reference sequence). CDR3 length equals 17 residues. The CDR3, as DNA: TGTGCCAGTAGTATACGGGACAGGGGGCGGATGAACACTGAAGCTTTCTTT. Residues: CASSIRDRGRMNTEAFF.

CDR3 DNA: TGTGCCAGCAGCTCTAGAAGGTGGAACTCTGGGGCCAACGTCCTGACTTTC. Amino acid sequence: CASSSRRWNSGANVLTF. V is TRBV5-6 and J is TRBJ2-6, with D uncertain. The CDR3 sequence is 17 residues long. The V gene's germline CDR1 is SGHDT and CDR2 YYEEEE. Trimming left V 3 bases short and J 0 bases short, with 13 bases between.

This clonotype was seen at least ten times. The chain recombines TRBV20-1 with TRBJ2-3; 8 nucleotides line up with TRBD1. The CDR3 is made up of 15 amino acids. Germline loops: CDR1 DFQATT, CDR2 SNEGSKA (reference sequence). The junction had 10 bases not matched to a gene; V was cut back by 2 bases and J by 6 bases. This CDR3 is CSARTGTGNIDTQYF. The DNA of the CDR3 is TGCAGTGCTAGAACCGGGACAGGTAATATCGATACGCAGTATTTT.

The table lists this clonotype with many counts. The chain is built from TRBV28 and TRBJ1-1; D unresolved. The ends were cut back, 6 bases at V and 0 bases at J, with 8 bases in the middle. The CDR3 length is 13 residues. CDR1 is MDHEN and CDR2 is SYDVKM in the germline V gene. CDR3 nucleotides: TGTGCCAGCAGGGGAAGTCTGAACACTGAAGCTTTCTTT. Encoded protein: CASRGSLNTEAFF. Full variable domain (remainder filled in from reference TRBV28 and TRBJ1-1): DVKVTQSSRYLVKRTGEKVFLECVQDMDHENMFWYRQDPGLGLRLIYFSYDVKMKEKGDIPEGYSVSREKKERFSLILESASTNQTSMYLCASRGSLNTEAFFGQGTRLTVV.

The table lists this clonotype with many counts. This chain joins TRBV30 and TRBJ2-1; TRBD1 might be the D (6 bases). The CDR3 consists of 16 residues. V lost 2 bases, J lost 0 bases, and 14 bases lay in between. CDR1 and CDR2 from the germline V gene are GTSNPN and SVGIG (reference sequence). The CDR3 DNA sequence: TGTGCCTGGAGTTTCGACAGGTTATCCTCCTACAATGAGCAGTTCTTC. Translated: CAWSFDRLSSYNEQFF.

This clonotype has at least ten counts. The chain links TRBV6-1 to TRBJ2-4; 7 nucleotides line up with TRBD2. Germline CDR1 is MNHNS and CDR2 is SASEGT. V dropped 6 bases and J dropped 7; count of bases not matched to a gene: 3. This CDR3 comprises 12 residues. CDR3: CASSPGRNIQYF. CDR3 nucleotides: TGTGCCAGCAGCCCCGGGAGGAACATTCAGTACTTC.

The table lists this clonotype with many counts. This chain uses TRBV2 with TRBJ2-2, with D possibly matching TRBD2 (6 bases). Between the trimmed V and J ends, which lost 7 bases and 4 bases, there was a span of 10 bases. Germline V gene sequence: CDR1 SNHLY, CDR2 FYNNEI. The CDR3 loop spans 13 amino acids. CDR3 sequence: CASTRESTGELFF. CDR3 bases: TGTGCCAGCACCCGGGAGTCCACCGGGGAGCTGTTTTTT.

Many counts were recorded for this clonotype. The chain joins TRBV27 to TRBJ2-3; TRBD1 is a possible D gene (6 bases). The CDR3 is 13 residues long. The germline V gene encodes CDR1 MNHEY and CDR2 SMNVEV (reference sequence). Trimming pared 7 bases from V and 4 bases from J, leaving 12 bases between. CDR3 protein: CASTNYRADTQYF. CDR3 DNA: TGTGCCAGCACCAATTACAGGGCAGATACGCAGTATTTT.

This clonotype appeared many times. The chain is built from TRBV28 and TRBJ2-6, with D perhaps TRBD1 (6 bases). Germline V gives CDR1 MDHEN, CDR2 SYDVKM. The CDR3 consists of 16 residues. The V end lost 9 bases, the J end lost 4 bases, and 19 bases lay between the germline ends. The DNA of the CDR3 is TGTGCCAGTACTACAACAGGGCTAGAGGGGGCCAACGTCCTGACTTTC. It is translated as CASTTTGLEGANVLTF.

This clonotype has ten or more counts. The V and J genes are TRBV20-1 and TRBJ1-4; possibly TRBD1 for D (5 bases). Germline CDR1 DFQATT, CDR2 SNEGSKA (reference sequence). The CDR3 has 13 residues. With 5 bases removed from V and 8 bases from J, the gap between germline ends came to 15 bases. CDR3 in DNA: TGCAGTGCTGGTGGGGGGGGACGGGAAAAACTGTTTTTT. It codes for CSAGGGGREKLFF.

The chain joins TRBV7-9 to TRBJ2-7, with TRBD1 matching over 7 bases. Per germline, CDR1 SEHNR and CDR2 FQNEAQ (reference sequence). CDR3 length equals 14 residues. V lost 4 bases and J lost 0; bases outside the gene matches: 3. CDR3 region: CASSSTGVSYEQYF. The CDR3 DNA is TGTGCCAGCAGCTCCACAGGGGTCTCCTACGAGCAGTACTTC.

This sequence joins TRBV5-1 and TRBJ1-1, with 7 bases matching TRBD1. Germline CDR1 is SGHRS and CDR2 is YFSETQ. The CDR3 runs 17 residues. V shed 4 bases and J 2 bases; nucleotides not matched to a gene: 14. As DNA, the CDR3 is TGCGCCAGCAGCCCGGGGTTGGGACAGCTAAGAAACACTGAAGCTTTCTTT. It yields the protein CASSPGLGQLRNTEAFF.

J is TRBJ2-3 and V is TRBV6-2 or TRBV6-3; D uncertain. Germline values: CDR1 MNHEY, CDR2 SVGEGT. V lost 8 bases and J lost 7, with 19 bases in between. This CDR3 spans 14 amino acids. CDR3 protein: CASDSSEPRHTQYF. CDR3 in DNA: TGTGCCAGCGATTCGTCGGAACCCCGTCATACGCAGTATTTT.

V gene TRBV19 combines with J gene TRBJ2-3, with a tentative D call TRBD1 (5 bases). CDR1 is LNHDA and CDR2 is SQIVND in the germline V gene (reference sequence). This CDR3 region has 17 residues. V lost 6 bases, J lost 0 bases, and 19 bases lay in between. The DNA of the CDR3 is TGTGCCAGTAGGAAAGCCCTAAGGGGATTTAGCACAGATACGCAGTATTTT. It codes for CASRKALRGFSTDTQYF.